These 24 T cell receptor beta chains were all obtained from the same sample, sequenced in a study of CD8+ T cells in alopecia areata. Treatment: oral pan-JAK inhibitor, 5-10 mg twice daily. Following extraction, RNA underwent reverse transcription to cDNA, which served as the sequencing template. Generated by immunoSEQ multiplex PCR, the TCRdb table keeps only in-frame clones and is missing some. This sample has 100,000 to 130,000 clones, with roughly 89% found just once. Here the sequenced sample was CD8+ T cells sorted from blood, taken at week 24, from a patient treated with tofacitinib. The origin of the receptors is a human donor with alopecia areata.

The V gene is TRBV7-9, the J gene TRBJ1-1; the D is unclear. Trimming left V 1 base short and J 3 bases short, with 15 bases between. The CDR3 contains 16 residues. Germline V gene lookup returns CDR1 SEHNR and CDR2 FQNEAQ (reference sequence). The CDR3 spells CASSLGFGLRDTEAFF. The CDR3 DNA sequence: TGTGCCAGCAGCTTAGGCTTTGGGCTGAGGGACACTGAAGCTTTCTTT.

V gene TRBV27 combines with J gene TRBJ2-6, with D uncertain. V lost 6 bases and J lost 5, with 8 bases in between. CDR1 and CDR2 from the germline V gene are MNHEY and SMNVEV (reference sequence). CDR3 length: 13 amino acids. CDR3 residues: CASRPPRANVLTF. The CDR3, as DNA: TGTGCCAGCAGACCCCCGAGGGCCAACGTCCTGACTTTC.

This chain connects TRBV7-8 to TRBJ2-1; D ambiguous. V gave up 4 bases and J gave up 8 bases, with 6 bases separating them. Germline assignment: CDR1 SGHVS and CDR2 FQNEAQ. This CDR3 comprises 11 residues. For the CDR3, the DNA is TGTGCCAGCAGCTCTTTCGATGAGCAGTTCTTC. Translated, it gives CASSSFDEQFF.

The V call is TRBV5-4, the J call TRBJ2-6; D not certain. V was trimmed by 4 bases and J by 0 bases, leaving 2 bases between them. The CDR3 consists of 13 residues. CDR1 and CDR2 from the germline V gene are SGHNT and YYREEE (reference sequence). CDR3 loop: CASSISGANVLTF. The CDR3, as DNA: TGTGCCAGCAGCATCTCTGGGGCCAACGTCCTGACTTTC. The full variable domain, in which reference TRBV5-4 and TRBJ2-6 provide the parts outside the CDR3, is ETGVTQSPTHLIKTRGQQVTLRCSSQSGHNTVSWYQQALGQGPQFIFQYYREEENGRGNFPPRFSGLQFPNYSSELNVNALELDDSALYLCASSISGANVLTFGAGSRLTVL.

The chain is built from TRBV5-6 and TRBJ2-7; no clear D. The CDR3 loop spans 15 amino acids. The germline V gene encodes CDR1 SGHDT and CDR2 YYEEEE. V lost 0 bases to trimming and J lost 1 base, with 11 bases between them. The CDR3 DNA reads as TGTGCCAGCAGCTTGGCGGCAGGCTATTCCTACGAGCAGTACTTC. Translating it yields CASSLAAGYSYEQYF.

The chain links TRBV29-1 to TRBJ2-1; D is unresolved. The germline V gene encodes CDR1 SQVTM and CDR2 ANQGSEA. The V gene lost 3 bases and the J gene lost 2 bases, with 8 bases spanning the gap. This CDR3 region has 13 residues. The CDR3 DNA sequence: TGCAGCGTTGATACCCATACCTACAATGAGCAGTTCTTC. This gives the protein CSVDTHTYNEQFF.

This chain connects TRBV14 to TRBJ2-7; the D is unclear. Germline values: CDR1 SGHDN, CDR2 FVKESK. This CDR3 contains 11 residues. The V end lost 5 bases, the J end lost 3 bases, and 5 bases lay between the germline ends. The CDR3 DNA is TGTGCCAGCAGCTTGGGCTACGAGCAGTACTTC. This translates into CASSLGYEQYF.

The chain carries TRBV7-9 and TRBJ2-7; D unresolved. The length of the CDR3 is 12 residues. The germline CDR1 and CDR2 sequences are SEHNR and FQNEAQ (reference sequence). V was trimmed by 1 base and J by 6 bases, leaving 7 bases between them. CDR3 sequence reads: CASSLGRGEQYF. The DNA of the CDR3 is TGTGCCAGCAGCTTAGGACGAGGCGAGCAGTACTTC.

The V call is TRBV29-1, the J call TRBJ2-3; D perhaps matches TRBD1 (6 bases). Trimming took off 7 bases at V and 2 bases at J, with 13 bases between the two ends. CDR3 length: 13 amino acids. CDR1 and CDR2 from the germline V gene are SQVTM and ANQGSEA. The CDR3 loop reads CSGSYRDTDTQYF. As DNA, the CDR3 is TGCAGCGGGAGTTACAGGGACACAGATACGCAGTATTTT.

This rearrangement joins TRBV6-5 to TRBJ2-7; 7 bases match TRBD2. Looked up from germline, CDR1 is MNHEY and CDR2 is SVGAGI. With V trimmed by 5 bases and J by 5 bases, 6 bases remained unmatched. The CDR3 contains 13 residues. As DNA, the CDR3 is TGTGCCAGCAGTCCAGCGGGGTGGGACGAGCAGTACTTC. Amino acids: CASSPAGWDEQYF.

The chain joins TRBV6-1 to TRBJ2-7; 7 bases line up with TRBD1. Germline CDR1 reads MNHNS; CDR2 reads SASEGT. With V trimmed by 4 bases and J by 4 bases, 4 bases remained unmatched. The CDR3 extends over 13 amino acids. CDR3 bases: TGTGCCAGCAGTGTAACAGGGGTGTACGAGCAGTACTTC. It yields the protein CASSVTGVYEQYF.

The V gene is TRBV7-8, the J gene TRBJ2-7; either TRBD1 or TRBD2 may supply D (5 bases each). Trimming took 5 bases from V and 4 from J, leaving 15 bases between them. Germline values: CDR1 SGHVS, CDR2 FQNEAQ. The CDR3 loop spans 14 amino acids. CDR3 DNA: TGTGCCAGCAGCCAGACCGAGGGACCGTACGAGCAGTACTTC. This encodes CASSQTEGPYEQYF.

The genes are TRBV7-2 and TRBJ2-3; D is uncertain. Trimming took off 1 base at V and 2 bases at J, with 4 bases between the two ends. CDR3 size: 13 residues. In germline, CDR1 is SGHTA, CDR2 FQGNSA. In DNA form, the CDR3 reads TGTGCCAGCAGCTTAGATGTCACAGATACGCAGTATTTT. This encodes CASSLDVTDTQYF.

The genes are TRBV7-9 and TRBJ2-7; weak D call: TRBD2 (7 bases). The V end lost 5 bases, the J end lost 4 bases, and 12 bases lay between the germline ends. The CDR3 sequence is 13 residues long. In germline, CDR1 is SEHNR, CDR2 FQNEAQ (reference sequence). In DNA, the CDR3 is TGTGCCAGCAGCCTAGGGGGGGTGTACGAGCAGTACTTC. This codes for CASSLGGVYEQYF. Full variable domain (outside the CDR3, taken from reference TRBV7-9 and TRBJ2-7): DTGVSQNPRHKITKRGQNVTFRCDPISEHNRLYWYRQTLGQGPEFLTYFQNEAQLEKSRLLSDRFSAERPKGSFSTLEIQRTEQGDSAMYLCASSLGGVYEQYFGPGTRLTVT.

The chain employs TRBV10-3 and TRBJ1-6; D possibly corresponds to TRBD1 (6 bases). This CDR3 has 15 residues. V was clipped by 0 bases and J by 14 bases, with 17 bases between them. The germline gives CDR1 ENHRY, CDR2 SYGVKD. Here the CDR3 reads CAISESSGVFVTLHF. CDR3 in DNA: TGTGCCATCAGTGAGTCATCAGGGGTCTTCGTCACCCTCCACTTT.

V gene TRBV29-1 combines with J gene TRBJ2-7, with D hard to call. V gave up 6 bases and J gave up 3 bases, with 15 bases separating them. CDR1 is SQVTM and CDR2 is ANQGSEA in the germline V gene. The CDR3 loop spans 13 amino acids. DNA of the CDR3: TGCAGCGTCCTCGGAAACGACATCTACGAGCAGTACTTC. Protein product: CSVLGNDIYEQYF.

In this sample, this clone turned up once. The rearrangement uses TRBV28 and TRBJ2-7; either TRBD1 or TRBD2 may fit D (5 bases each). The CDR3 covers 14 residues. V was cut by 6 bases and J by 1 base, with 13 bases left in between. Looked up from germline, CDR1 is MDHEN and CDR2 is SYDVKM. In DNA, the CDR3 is TGTGCCAGCAGCCGAGGGGCACATTCCTACGAGCAGTACTTC. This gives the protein CASSRGAHSYEQYF.

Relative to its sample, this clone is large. The CDR3 DNA reads TGCGCCAGCAGCGGGACAGAGATTCAAGAGACCCAGTACTTC. Residues: CASSGTEIQETQYF. V gene TRBV10-2 combines with J gene TRBJ2-5; 7 bases match TRBD1. This CDR3 contains 14 residues. Germline V gene sequence: CDR1 WSHSY, CDR2 SAAADI. V trimming: 6 bases; J trimming: 2 bases; junction bases outside the gene matches: 6.

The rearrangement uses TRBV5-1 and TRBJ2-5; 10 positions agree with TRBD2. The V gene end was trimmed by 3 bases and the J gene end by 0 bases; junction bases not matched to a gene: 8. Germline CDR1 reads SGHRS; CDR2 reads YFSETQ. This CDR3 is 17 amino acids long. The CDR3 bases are TGCGCCAGCAGCTCAAGCCTAGCGGGAGCTAACCAAGAGACCCAGTACTTC. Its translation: CASSSSLAGANQETQYF.

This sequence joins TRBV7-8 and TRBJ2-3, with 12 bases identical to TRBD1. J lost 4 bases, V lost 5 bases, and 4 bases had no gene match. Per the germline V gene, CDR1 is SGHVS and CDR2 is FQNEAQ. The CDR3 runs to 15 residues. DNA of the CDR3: TGTGCCAGCAGCCCTTGGGACAGGGGGCCAGATACGCAGTATTTT. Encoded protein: CASSPWDRGPDTQYF. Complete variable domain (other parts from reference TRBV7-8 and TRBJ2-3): GAGVSQSPRYKVAKRGQDVALRCDPISGHVSLFWYQQALGQGPEFLTYFQNEAQLDKSGLPSDRFFAERPEGSVSTLKIQRTQQEDSAVYLCASSPWDRGPDTQYFGPGTRLTVL.

CDR3 protein: CASSSHRSRDRDNEQFF. The CDR3 nucleotides are TGTGCCAGCAGCTCACATCGGTCCCGGGACAGGGACAATGAGCAGTTCTTC. The rearrangement links TRBV7-9 to TRBJ2-1; 9 nucleotides agree with TRBD1. This CDR3 is built from 17 residues. Per the germline V gene, CDR1 is SEHNR and CDR2 is FQNEAQ (reference sequence). V gave up 4 bases and J gave up 5 bases; unmatched junction bases: 12.

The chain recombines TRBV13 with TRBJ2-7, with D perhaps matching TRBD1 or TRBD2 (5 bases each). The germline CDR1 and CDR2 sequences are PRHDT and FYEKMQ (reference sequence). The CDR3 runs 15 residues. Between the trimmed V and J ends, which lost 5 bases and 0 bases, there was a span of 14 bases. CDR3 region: CASSTRDGSSYEQYF. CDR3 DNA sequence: TGTGCCAGCAGCACCCGGGACGGAAGCTCCTACGAGCAGTACTTC. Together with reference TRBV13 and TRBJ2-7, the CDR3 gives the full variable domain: AAGVIQSPRHLIKEKRETATLKCYPIPRHDTVYWYQQGPGQDPQFLISFYEKMQSDKGSIPDRFSAQQFSDYHSELNMSSLELGDSALYFCASSTRDGSSYEQYFGPGTRLTVT.

CDR3 residues: CASSLTTGGDYGYTF. CDR3 sequence (DNA): TGCGCCAGCAGCCTGACGACAGGGGGCGACTATGGCTACACCTTC. The chain couples TRBV4-1 to TRBJ1-2, with 10 nucleotides matching TRBD1. V shed 4 bases and J 3 bases; nucleotides not matched to a gene: 5. The CDR3 length is 15 residues. The germline gives CDR1 MGHRA, CDR2 YSYEKL.

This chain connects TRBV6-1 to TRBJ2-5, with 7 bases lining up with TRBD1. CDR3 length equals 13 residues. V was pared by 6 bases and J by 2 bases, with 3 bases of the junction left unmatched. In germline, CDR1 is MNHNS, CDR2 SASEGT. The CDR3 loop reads CASRLQGQETQYF. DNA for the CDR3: TGTGCCAGCAGGCTACAGGGGCAAGAGACCCAGTACTTC.